Each of the 31 T cell receptor beta chains below was sequenced from the same sample in a study of blood T cell repertoires in COVID-19. Some clones are missing from TCRdb's copy, which holds only in-frame ones; the method was immunoSEQ multiplex PCR. The sample contains 88,000 or so clones, approximately 89% of which appear only once. The source material was peripheral blood. The receptors stem from a man aged 45-65 years with acute or convalescent COVID-19.

J is TRBJ1-1 and V is TRBV19, with 7 bases that match TRBD1. Trimming cost V 5 bases and J 6 bases; bases outside gene matches: 15. There are 16 residues in the CDR3. Germline values: CDR1 LNHDA, CDR2 SQIVND (reference sequence). CDR3 region: CASSWWSGGLHSEAFF. CDR3 sequence (DNA): TGTGCCAGTAGTTGGTGGTCAGGGGGTCTACACTCTGAAGCTTTCTTT.

The chain is built from TRBV19 and TRBJ2-3, with 9 bases identical to TRBD1. This CDR3 spans 17 amino acids. Germline V gene data show CDR1 as LNHDA and CDR2 as SQIVND (reference sequence). With 5 bases clipped from V and 1 base from J, the junction kept 10 bases outside the gene matches. The DNA for the CDR3 is TGTGCCAGTAGTTCTCGGACAGGGGAGTGGGGCACAGATACGCAGTATTTT. It codes for CASSSRTGEWGTDTQYF. Supplemented by reference TRBV19 and TRBJ2-3, the full variable domain reads DGGITQSPKYLFRKEGQNVTLSCEQNLNHDAMYWYRQDPGQGLRLIYYSQIVNDFQKGDIAEGYSVSREKKESFPLTVTSAQKNPTAFYLCASSSRTGEWGTDTQYFGPGTRLTVL.

The CDR3 reads CASSKRTSGGSTDTQYF. CDR3 DNA: TGTGCCAGCAGCAAACGGACTAGCGGGGGTAGCACAGATACGCAGTATTTT. The rearrangement links TRBV7-2 to TRBJ2-3; 13 bases align to TRBD2. This CDR3 region has 17 residues. Trimming removed 5 bases from V and 0 bases from J; junction bases left unmatched: 5. In germline, CDR1 is SGHTA, CDR2 FQGNSA.

For the CDR3, the DNA is TGTGCCAGCGCGGGGGCGGGAAACACCATATATTTT. Protein sequence: CASAGAGNTIYF. The chain has TRBV28 and TRBJ1-3; maybe TRBD1 (6 bases). CDR1 is MDHEN and CDR2 is SYDVKM in the germline V gene. V was clipped by 8 bases and J by 4 bases, with 9 bases between them. This CDR3 has 12 residues.

The chain recombines TRBV5-6 with TRBJ2-7, with 7 bases identical to TRBD1. The length of the CDR3 is 12 residues. CDR1 and CDR2 from the germline V gene are SGHDT and YYEEEE. Trimming took 3 bases from V and 4 from J; bases not matched to a gene: 1. The CDR3 region has the DNA TGTGCCAGCAGCTGGGGACAGTACGAGCAGTACTTC. This encodes CASSWGQYEQYF.

The gene calls are TRBV4-1 and TRBJ2-3, with D perhaps matching TRBD2 (6 bases). V shed 1 base and J shed 5 bases, with 10 bases lying between them. Germline V gene sequence: CDR1 MGHRA, CDR2 YSYEKL. This CDR3 has 14 residues. As DNA, the CDR3 is TGCGCCAGCAGCCAAGGGGGCGGGGTAGATACGCAGTATTTT. It codes for CASSQGGGVDTQYF.

The rearrangement links TRBV29-1 to TRBJ1-1; D uncertain. Germline V CDR1 and CDR2: SQVTM, ANQGSEA. The CDR3 is 12 residues long. V was shortened by 4 bases and J by 6 bases, with 12 bases between the two germline ends. The CDR3 DNA follows: TGCAGCGTTGTCCCGAGCTCCCCTGAAGCTTTCTTT. Translated, it gives CSVVPSSPEAFF.

V is TRBV2 and J is TRBJ1-4; 10 bases match TRBD1. The CDR3 consists of 14 residues. Germline CDR1 reads SNHLY; CDR2 reads FYNNEI. The ends lost 4 bases at V and 11 bases at J; junction bases unmatched: 7. CDR3 loop: CASSGDRGNVKLFF. In DNA, the CDR3 is TGTGCCAGCAGTGGGGACAGGGGAAACGTGAAACTGTTTTTT.

The rearrangement uses TRBV5-1 and TRBJ2-5; perhaps D is TRBD1 or TRBD2 (5 bases each). The J call may be incorrect, as the DNA end agrees better with TRBJ2-7. This CDR3 has 14 amino acids. From germline, CDR1 is SGHRS and CDR2 YFSETQ. CDR3 in amino acids: CASSLGGDSYEQYF. The DNA of the CDR3 is TGCGCCAGCAGCTTGGGAGGGGACTCCTACGAGCAGTACTTC.

The CDR3 here is CASGLGAPAGDEQFF. The DNA of the CDR3 is TGTGCTAGTGGTTTGGGAGCCCCGGCAGGCGATGAGCAGTTCTTC. The chain has TRBV12-5 and TRBJ2-1; D is uncertain. Trimming took off 1 base at V and 8 bases at J, with 15 bases between the two ends. The length of the CDR3 is 15 residues. Germline V gene data show CDR1 as LGHNT and CDR2 as FRNRAP. Supplemented by reference TRBV12-5 and TRBJ2-1, the full variable domain reads DARVTQTPRHKVTEMGQEVTMRCQPILGHNTVFWYRQTMMQGLELLAYFRNRAPLDDSGMPKDRFSAEMPDATLATLKIQPSEPRDSAVYFCASGLGAPAGDEQFFGPGTRLTVL.

The rearrangement links TRBV7-9 to TRBJ2-7; tentatively, D is TRBD1 (5 bases). Germline V lookup: CDR1 SEHNR, CDR2 FQNEAQ (reference sequence). Trimming shortened V by 4 bases and J by 0 bases, and 10 bases separated the two germline ends. The CDR3 spans 14 residues. The CDR3 bases are TGTGCCAGCAGCTCAGGGTTCAGCTCCTACGAGCAGTACTTC. Translating gives CASSSGFSSYEQYF. The full variable domain, rest sourced from reference TRBV7-9 and TRBJ2-7, is DTGVSQNPRHKITKRGQNVTFRCDPISEHNRLYWYRQTLGQGPEFLTYFQNEAQLEKSRLLSDRFSAERPKGSFSTLEIQRTEQGDSAMYLCASSSGFSSYEQYFGPGTRLTVT.

The V call is TRBV28, the J call TRBJ1-6; D is possibly TRBD1 (6 bases). Trimming took off 8 bases at V and 4 bases at J, with 15 bases between the two ends. Germline lookup yields CDR1 MDHEN and CDR2 SYDVKM. This CDR3 has 15 amino acids. DNA of the CDR3: TGTGCCAGCGGCAGGGGAAACATTTATAATTCACCCCTCCACTTT. Translating it yields CASGRGNIYNSPLHF.

J is TRBJ2-5 and V is TRBV6-5, with 9 nucleotides matching TRBD2. The CDR3 is 15 amino acids. Germline V gene lookup returns CDR1 MNHEY and CDR2 SVGAGI. After removal of 8 bases from V and 7 bases from J, the junction contained 14 bases not matched to a gene. CDR3 sequence: CASYGSLAGRGTQYF. For the CDR3, the DNA is TGTGCCAGCTATGGTTCCCTAGCGGGGAGGGGGACCCAGTACTTC.

The V gene is TRBV27, the J gene TRBJ2-3, with D possibly TRBD1 on 6 matching bases. Between the trimmed V and J ends, which lost 5 bases and 2 bases, there was a span of 14 bases. CDR3 length equals 15 residues. Germline loops: CDR1 MNHEY, CDR2 SMNVEV (reference sequence). The CDR3 DNA is TGTGCCAGCAGTCCACAGGGTTTGAACACAGATACGCAGTATTTT. As protein: CASSPQGLNTDTQYF.

Only one count was recorded for this clone. The chain has TRBV24-1 and TRBJ2-3; 7 nucleotides agree with TRBD1. This CDR3 has 14 residues. The germline V gene has CDR1 KGHDR and CDR2 SFDVKD. The trim removed 5 bases at V and 8 bases at J, leaving 9 bases unmatched. This CDR3 is CATSGRQGASTQYF. The DNA of the CDR3 is TGTGCCACCAGTGGGAGACAGGGAGCGAGTACGCAGTATTTT.

The chain carries TRBV6-6 and TRBJ1-4; D not resolved. The V gene lost 4 bases and the J gene lost 0 bases, with 9 bases spanning the gap. Germline CDR1 is MNHNY and CDR2 is SVGAGI (reference sequence). The CDR3 sequence is 15 residues long. The CDR3 loop reads CASSFISATNEKLFF. The CDR3 DNA sequence: TGTGCCAGCAGTTTTATTAGTGCAACTAATGAAAAACTGTTTTTT.

The chain is built from TRBV7-2 and TRBJ2-2, with a possible D match to TRBD2 (6 bases). The V gene's germline CDR1 is SGHTA and CDR2 FQGNSA. V was shortened by 2 bases and J by 3 bases, with 10 bases between the two germline ends. The CDR3 runs 15 residues. CDR3 in amino acids: CASSLHGGYTGELFF. The CDR3 DNA is TGTGCCAGCAGCTTACATGGGGGGTACACCGGGGAGCTGTTTTTT.

The chain employs TRBV5-4 and TRBJ2-7; 10 bases agree with TRBD1. CDR3 length: 15 residues. CDR1 is SGHNT and CDR2 is YYREEE in the germline V gene (reference sequence). After removal of 5 bases from V and 2 bases from J, the junction contained 7 bases not matched to a gene. The CDR3 region is CASRLPGQGTYEQYV. The CDR3, as DNA: TGTGCCAGCAGATTACCGGGACAGGGGACCTACGAGCAGTACGTC.

This chain uses TRBV5-5 with TRBJ1-2; no clear D. Germline V gene data show CDR1 as SGHKS and CDR2 as YYEKEE (reference sequence). CDR3 length equals 13 residues. V lost 0 bases and J 1 base, leaving 4 bases between the germline ends. The CDR3 spells CASSLGLNYGYTF. The CDR3 bases are TGTGCCAGCAGCTTGGGGCTTAACTATGGCTACACCTTC.

The rearrangement joins TRBV27 to TRBJ2-1; 9 bases align to TRBD1. Germline V gene lookup returns CDR1 MNHEY and CDR2 SMNVEV (reference sequence). CDR3 size: 15 residues. Trimming took 2 bases from V and 8 from J; bases not matched to a gene: 7. CDR3 DNA sequence: TGTGCCAGCAGTTTACTCGGGACAGGGAGCGATGAGCAGTTCTTC. This translates into CASSLLGTGSDEQFF.

The chain recombines TRBV5-1 with TRBJ2-1, with D perhaps matching TRBD2 (5 bases). V gave up 2 bases and J gave up 9 bases, with 12 bases separating them. The CDR3 is 13 amino acids. Germline CDR1 is SGHRS and CDR2 is YFSETQ. CDR3 sequence reads: CASSFEGMGEQFF. The DNA for the CDR3 is TGCGCCAGCAGCTTTGAGGGAATGGGTGAGCAGTTCTTC.

A few counts support this clone. V and J are TRBV6-1 and TRBJ1-4; D remains ambiguous. Germline loops: CDR1 MNHNS, CDR2 SASEGT. V was trimmed by 2 bases and J by 5 bases, leaving 9 bases between them. The CDR3 has 14 amino acids. This CDR3 is CASSERGFNEKLFF. Written as DNA, the CDR3 is TGTGCCAGCAGTGAACGGGGATTCAATGAAAAACTGTTTTTT.

The chain links TRBV15 to TRBJ1-3; no firm D call. Deletions cut 0 bases from V and 0 bases from J, with 12 bases between. CDR1 is LNHNV, CDR2 YYDKDF, per germline (reference sequence). This CDR3 is built from 17 residues. CDR3 sequence reads: CATSRDNNILSGNTIYF. CDR3 coding DNA: TGTGCCACCAGCAGAGATAATAACATCCTCTCTGGAAACACCATATATTTT.

This chain links TRBV6-5 with TRBJ2-1; no firm D call. Germline V gene data show CDR1 as MNHEY and CDR2 as SVGAGI. This CDR3 spans 14 amino acids. V lost 2 bases and J 6 bases, leaving 11 bases between the germline ends. The CDR3 DNA sequence: TGTGCCAGCAGTTACGACGGGTGGGTCAATGAGCAGTTCTTC. Its translation is CASSYDGWVNEQFF.

This clone came up a few times. The chain uses TRBV27 and TRBJ2-2; 7 bases agree with TRBD2. J was trimmed by 2 bases and V by 6 bases; bases with no gene match: 9. This CDR3 comprises 16 residues. Germline V lookup: CDR1 MNHEY, CDR2 SMNVEV (reference sequence). CDR3 amino acids: CASREAGLLNTGELFF. Here the CDR3 DNA reads TGTGCCAGCAGGGAAGCGGGACTGCTAAACACCGGGGAGCTGTTTTTT.

This sequence joins TRBV6-5 and TRBJ1-4; TRBD1 agrees at 7 bases. There are 12 residues in the CDR3. V lost 6 bases and J lost 8; bases outside the gene matches: 3. CDR1 and CDR2 (germline): MNHEY, SVGAGI. In nucleotides, the CDR3 is TGTGCCAGCAGGTGGGGACAGGAAAAACTGTTTTTT. It encodes CASRWGQEKLFF.

This clone was recorded only once. The V call is TRBV11-2, the J call TRBJ1-3; TRBD1 matches 8 bases. CDR1 SGHAT and CDR2 FQNNGV come from the germline V gene. V dropped 1 base and J dropped 4; count of bases not matched to a gene: 6. The CDR3 contains 16 residues. The chain's CDR3 is CASSLGTGLFGNTIYF. The DNA of the CDR3 is TGTGCCAGCAGCTTAGGGACAGGGTTATTCGGAAACACCATATATTTT.

This clone ranks as medium-sized. The sample carries other DNA sequences with the same CDR3. The rearrangement joins TRBV19 to TRBJ2-1; 9 nucleotides align to TRBD2. CDR1 LNHDA and CDR2 SQIVND come from the germline V gene (reference sequence). J was trimmed by 0 bases and V by 6 bases; bases with no gene match: 3. This CDR3 contains 15 residues. DNA for the CDR3: TGTGCCAGTAGGACTAGCGGTCCCTCCTACAATGAGCAGTTCTTC. This gives the protein CASRTSGPSYNEQFF.

The chain couples TRBV28 to TRBJ1-1; D uncertain. Germline CDR1 is MDHEN and CDR2 is SYDVKM. The CDR3 has 11 amino acids. V lost 7 bases and J lost 1, with 4 bases in between. CDR3 residues: CASIQNTEAFF. CDR3 bases: TGTGCCAGCATCCAGAACACTGAAGCTTTCTTT.

The chain couples TRBV19 to TRBJ2-7, with D perhaps matching TRBD1 (5 bases). This CDR3 contains 14 residues. V lost 5 bases and J 2 bases, leaving 13 bases between the germline ends. The germline V gene encodes CDR1 LNHDA and CDR2 SQIVND (reference sequence). The CDR3 protein is CASSLSPTAYEQYF. The CDR3 nucleotides read TGTGCCAGTAGTCTGTCTCCGACAGCCTACGAGCAGTACTTC.

The rearrangement links TRBV25-1 to TRBJ2-4; a weak D match, TRBD1 (5 bases). The CDR3 consists of 13 residues. V lost 2 bases and J 8 bases, leaving 10 bases between the germline ends. Germline V gene lookup returns CDR1 MGHDK and CDR2 SYGVNS. The CDR3 loop reads CASSEDVRDIQYF. In DNA form, the CDR3 reads TGTGCCAGCAGTGAAGATGTCAGGGACATTCAGTACTTC.